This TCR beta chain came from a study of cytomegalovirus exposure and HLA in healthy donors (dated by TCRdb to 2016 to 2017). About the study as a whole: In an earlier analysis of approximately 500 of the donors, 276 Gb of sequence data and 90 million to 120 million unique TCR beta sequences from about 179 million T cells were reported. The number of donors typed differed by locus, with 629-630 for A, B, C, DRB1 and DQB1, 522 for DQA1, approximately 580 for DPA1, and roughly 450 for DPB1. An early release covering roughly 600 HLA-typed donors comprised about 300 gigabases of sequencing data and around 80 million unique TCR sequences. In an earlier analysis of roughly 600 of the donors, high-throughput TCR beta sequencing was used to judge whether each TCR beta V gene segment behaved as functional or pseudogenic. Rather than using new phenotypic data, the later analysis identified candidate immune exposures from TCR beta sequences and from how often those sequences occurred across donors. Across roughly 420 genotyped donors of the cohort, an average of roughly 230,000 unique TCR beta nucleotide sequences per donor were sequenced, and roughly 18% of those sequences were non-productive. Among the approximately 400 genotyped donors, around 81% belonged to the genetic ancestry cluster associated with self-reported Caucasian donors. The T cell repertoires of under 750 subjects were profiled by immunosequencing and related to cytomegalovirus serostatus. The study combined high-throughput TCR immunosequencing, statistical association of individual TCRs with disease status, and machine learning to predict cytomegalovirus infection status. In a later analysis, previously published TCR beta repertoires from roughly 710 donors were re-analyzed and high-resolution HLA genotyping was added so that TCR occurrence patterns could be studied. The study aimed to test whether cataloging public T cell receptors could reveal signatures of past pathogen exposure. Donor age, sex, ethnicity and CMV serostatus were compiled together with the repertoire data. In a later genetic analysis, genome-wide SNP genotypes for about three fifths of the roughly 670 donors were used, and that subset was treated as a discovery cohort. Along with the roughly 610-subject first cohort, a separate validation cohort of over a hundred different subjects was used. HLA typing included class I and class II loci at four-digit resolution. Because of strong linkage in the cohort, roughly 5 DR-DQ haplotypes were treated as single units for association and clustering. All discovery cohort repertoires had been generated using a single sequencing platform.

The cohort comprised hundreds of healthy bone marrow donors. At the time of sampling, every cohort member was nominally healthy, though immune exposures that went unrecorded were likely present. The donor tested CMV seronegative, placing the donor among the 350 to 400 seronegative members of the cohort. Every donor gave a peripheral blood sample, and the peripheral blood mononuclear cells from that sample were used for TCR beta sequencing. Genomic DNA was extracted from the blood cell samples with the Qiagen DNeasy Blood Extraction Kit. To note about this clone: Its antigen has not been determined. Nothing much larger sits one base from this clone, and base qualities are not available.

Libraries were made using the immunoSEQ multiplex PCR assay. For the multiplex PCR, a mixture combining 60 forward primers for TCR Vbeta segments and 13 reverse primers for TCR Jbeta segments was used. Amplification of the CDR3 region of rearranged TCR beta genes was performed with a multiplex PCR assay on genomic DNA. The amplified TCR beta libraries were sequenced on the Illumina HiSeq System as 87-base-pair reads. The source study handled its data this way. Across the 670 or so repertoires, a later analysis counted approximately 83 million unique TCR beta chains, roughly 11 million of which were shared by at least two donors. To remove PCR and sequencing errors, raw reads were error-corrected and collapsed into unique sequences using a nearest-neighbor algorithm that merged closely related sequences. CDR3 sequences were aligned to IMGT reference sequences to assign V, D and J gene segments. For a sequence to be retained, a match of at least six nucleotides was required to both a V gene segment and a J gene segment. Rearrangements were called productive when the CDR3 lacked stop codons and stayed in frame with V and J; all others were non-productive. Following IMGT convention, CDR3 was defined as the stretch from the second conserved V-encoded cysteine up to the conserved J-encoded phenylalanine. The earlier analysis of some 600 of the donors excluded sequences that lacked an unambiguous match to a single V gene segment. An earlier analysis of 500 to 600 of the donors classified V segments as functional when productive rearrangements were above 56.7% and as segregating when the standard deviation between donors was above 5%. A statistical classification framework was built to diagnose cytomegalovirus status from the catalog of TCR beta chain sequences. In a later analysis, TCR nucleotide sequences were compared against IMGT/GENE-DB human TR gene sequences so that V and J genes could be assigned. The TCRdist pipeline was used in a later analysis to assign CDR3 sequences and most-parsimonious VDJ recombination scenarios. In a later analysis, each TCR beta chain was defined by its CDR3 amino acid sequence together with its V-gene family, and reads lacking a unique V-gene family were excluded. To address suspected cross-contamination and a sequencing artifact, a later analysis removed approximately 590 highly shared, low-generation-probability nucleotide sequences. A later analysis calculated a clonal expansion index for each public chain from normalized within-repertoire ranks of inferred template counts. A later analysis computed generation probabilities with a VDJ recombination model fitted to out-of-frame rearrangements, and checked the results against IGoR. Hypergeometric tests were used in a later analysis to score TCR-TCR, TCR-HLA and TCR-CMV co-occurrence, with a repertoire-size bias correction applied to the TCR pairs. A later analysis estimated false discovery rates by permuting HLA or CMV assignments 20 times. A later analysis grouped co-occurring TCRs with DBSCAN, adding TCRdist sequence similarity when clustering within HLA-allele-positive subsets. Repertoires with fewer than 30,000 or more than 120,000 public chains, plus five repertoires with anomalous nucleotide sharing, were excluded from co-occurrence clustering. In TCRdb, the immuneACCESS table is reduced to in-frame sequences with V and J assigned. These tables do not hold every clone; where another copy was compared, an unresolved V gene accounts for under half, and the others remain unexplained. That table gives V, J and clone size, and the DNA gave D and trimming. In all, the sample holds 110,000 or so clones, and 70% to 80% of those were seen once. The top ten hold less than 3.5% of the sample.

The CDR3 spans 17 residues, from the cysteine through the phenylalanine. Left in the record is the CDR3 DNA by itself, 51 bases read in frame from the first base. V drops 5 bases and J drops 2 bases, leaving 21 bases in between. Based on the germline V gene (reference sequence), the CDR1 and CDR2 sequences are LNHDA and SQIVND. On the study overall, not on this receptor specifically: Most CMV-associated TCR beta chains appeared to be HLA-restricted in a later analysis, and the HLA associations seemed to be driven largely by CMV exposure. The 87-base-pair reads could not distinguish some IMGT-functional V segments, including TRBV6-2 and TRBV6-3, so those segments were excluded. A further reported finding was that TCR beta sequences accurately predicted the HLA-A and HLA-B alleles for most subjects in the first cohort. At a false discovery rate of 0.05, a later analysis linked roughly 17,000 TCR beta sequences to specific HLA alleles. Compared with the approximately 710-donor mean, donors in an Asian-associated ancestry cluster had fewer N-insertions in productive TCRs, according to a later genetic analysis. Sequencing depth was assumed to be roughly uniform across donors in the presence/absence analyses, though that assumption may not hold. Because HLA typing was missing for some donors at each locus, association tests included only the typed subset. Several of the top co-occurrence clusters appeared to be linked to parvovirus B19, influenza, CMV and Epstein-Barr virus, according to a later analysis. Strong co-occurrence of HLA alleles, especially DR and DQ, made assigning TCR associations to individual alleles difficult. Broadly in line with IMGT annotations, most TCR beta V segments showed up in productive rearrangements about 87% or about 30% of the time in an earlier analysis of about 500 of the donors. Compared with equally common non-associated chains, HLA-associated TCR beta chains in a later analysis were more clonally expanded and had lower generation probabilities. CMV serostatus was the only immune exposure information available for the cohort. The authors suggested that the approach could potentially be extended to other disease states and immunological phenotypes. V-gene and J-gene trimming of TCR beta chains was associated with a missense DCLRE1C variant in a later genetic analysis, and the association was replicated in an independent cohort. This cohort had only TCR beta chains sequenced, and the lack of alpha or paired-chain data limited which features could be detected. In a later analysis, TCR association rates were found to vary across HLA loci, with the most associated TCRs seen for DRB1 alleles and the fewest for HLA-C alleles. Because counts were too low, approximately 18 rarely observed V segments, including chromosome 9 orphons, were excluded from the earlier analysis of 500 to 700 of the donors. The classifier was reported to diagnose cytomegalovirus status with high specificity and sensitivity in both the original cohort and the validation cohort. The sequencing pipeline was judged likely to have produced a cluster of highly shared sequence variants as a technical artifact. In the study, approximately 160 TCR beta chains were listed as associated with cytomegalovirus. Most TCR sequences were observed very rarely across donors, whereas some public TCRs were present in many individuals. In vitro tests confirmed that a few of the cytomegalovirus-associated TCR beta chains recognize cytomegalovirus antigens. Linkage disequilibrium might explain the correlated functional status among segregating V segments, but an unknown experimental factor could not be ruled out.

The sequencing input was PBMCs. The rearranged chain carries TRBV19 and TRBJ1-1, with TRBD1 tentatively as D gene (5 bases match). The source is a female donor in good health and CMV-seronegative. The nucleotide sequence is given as TGTGCCAGTAGTCTTTCTAATAGGGGCAGACCCAACACTGAAGCTTTCTTT. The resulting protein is CASSLSNRGRPNTEAFF. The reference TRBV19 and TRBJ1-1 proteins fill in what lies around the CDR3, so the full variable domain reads DGGITQSPKYLFRKEGQNVTLSCEQNLNHDAMYWYRQDPGQGLRLIYYSQIVNDFQKGDIAEGYSVSREKKESFPLTVTSAQKNPTAFYLCASSLSNRGRPNTEAFFGQGTRLTVV.